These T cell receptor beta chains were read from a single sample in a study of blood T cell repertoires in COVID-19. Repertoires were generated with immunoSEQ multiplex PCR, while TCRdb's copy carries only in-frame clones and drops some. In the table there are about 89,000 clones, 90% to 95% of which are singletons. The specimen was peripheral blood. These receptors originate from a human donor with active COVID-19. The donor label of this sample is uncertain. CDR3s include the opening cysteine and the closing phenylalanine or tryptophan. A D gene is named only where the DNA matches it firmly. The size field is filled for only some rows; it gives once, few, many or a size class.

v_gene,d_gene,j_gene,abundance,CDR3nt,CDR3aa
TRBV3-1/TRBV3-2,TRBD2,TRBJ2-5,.,TGTGCCAGCAGTTCCGCTAGCGGGAGGGCTGAGACCCAGTACTTC,CASSSASGRAETQYF
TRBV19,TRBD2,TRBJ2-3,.,TGTGCCAGCAAGGGACTAGCGGGAGTGGGAGATACGCAGTATTTT,CASKGLAGVGDTQYF
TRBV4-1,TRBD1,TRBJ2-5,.,TGCGCCAGCAGCCCCACCGGGACAGGGAAAGAGACCCAGTACTTC,CASSPTGTGKETQYF
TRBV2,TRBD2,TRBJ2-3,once,TGTGCCAGCAGTATACTAGCGGGGTCGGATACGCAGTATTTT,CASSILAGSDTQYF
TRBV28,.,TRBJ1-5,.,TGTGCCACCTTCCTCGGGGGTCAGCCCCAGCATTTT,CATFLGGQPQHF
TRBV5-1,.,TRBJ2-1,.,TGCGCCAGCAGCTCAGCTGGTAGCTACGGCAATGAGCAGTTCTTC,CASSSAGSYGNEQFF
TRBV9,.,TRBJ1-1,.,TGTGCCAGCAGCGTAGACCGGGTGCTGAACACTGAAGCTTTCTTT,CASSVDRVLNTEAFF
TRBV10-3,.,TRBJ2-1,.,TGTGCCGCTGGGCCGAACAATGAGCAGTTCTTC,CAAGPNNEQFF
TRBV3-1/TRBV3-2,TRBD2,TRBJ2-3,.,TGTGCCAGCAGCCAAAATAGCGGGAGGCCCACAGATACGCAGTATTTT,CASSQNSGRPTDTQYF
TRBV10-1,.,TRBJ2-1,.,TGCGCCAGCAGTCGCGGATTTACCAACAATGAGCAGTTCTTC,CASSRGFTNNEQFF
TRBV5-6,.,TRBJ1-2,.,TGTGCCAGCAGCTTGTGGGAGGCAGGGCCGTATGGCTACACCTTC,CASSLWEAGPYGYTF
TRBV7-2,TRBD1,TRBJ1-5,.,TGTGCCAGCAGCTTAGCGACAGGGGGCAATCAGCCCCAGCATTTT,CASSLATGGNQPQHF
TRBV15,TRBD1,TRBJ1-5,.,TGTGCCACCAGCAGAGATCCGACAGGGGCCTTCAATCAGCCCCAGCATTTT,CATSRDPTGAFNQPQHF
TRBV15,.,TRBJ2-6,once,TGTGCCACCCGTAACAGGAGCTCTGGGGCCAACGTCCTGACTTTC,CATRNRSSGANVLTF
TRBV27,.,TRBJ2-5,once,TGTGCCAGCAGTTCTTCCACCCGCAGGGTTCCAGAGACCCAGTACTTC,CASSSSTRRVPETQYF
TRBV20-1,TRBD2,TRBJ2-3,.,TGCAGTGCTAGTGGGACTAGCGGGGGCTCGGCGGATACGCAGTATTTT,CSASGTSGGSADTQYF
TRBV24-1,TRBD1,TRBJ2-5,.,TGTGCCACCAGTGATAGGACAGGGGGACAAGAGACCCAGTACTTC,CATSDRTGGQETQYF
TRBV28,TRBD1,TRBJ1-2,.,TGTGCCAGCGGCACAGGGGCCCCCTATGGCTACACCTTC,CASGTGAPYGYTF
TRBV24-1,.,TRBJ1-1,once,TGTGCCACCAGTGCATCGGGGGTCACTGAAGCTTTCTTT,CATSASGVTEAFF
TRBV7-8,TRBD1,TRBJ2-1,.,TGTGCCAGCAGCTTGGACAGGGGGCTCTACAATGAGCAGTTCTTC,CASSLDRGLYNEQFF
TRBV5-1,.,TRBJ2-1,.,TGCGCCAGCAGCTTGGTACGGTTCGGGAGTGGGGATGAGCAGTTCTTC,CASSLVRFGSGDEQFF
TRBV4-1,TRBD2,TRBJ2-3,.,TGCGCCAGCAGCCAAGCCACCCTGAGCGGGAGGGGAACAGATACGCAGTATTTT,CASSQATLSGRGTDTQYF
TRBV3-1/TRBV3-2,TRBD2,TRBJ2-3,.,TGTGCCAGCAGCCAAGGGTCTAGCGGGAGGGACACAGATACGCAGTATTTT,CASSQGSSGRDTDTQYF
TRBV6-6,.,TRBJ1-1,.,TGTGCCAGCAGTTATGGGCAGAACACTGAAGCTTTCTTT,CASSYGQNTEAFF
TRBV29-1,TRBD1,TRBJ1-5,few,TGCAGCGTTGGACAGGGTTACGGGCAGCCCCAGCATTTT,CSVGQGYGQPQHF
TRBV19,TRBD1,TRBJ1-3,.,TGTGCCAGTAGTCACCGGGACAGTGGAAACACCATATATTTT,CASSHRDSGNTIYF
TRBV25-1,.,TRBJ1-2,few,TGTGCCAGCAGTGGACTTTATGGCTACACCTTC,CASSGLYGYTF
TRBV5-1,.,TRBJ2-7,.,TGCGCCAGCAGTCTATCCACGTCGACCTACGAGCAGTACTTC,CASSLSTSTYEQYF
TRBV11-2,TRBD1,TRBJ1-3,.,TGTGCCAGCAGCACGAACAGGGGGCTAGGAAACACCATATATTTT,CASSTNRGLGNTIYF
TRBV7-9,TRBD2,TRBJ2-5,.,TGTGCCAGCAGACCCTCGGGGGGGGAAGAGACCCAGTACTTC,CASRPSGGEETQYF
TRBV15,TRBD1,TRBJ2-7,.,TGTGCCACCAGCGACGGAGACAGGGGGTTCGAGCAGTACTTC,CATSDGDRGFEQYF
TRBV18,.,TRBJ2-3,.,TGTGCCACGCCAACACCACTCAGGCAAGATACGCAGTATTTT,CATPTPLRQDTQYF
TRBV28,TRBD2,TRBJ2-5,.,TGTGCCAGCAGCTTTACTAGCGGCCAAGAGACCCAGTACTTC,CASSFTSGQETQYF